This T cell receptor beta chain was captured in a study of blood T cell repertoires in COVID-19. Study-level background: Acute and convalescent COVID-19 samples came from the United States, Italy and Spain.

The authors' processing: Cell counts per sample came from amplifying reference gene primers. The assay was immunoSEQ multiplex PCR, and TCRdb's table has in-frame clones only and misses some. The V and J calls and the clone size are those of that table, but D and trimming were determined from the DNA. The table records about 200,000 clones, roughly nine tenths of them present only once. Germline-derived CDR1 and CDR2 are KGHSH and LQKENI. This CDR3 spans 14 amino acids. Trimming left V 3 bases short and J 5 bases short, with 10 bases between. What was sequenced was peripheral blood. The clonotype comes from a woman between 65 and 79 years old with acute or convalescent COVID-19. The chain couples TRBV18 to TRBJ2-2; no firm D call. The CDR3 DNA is TGTGCCAGCTCACCGGGCCTACGGACCGGGGAGCTGTTTTTT. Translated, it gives CASSPGLRTGELFF.